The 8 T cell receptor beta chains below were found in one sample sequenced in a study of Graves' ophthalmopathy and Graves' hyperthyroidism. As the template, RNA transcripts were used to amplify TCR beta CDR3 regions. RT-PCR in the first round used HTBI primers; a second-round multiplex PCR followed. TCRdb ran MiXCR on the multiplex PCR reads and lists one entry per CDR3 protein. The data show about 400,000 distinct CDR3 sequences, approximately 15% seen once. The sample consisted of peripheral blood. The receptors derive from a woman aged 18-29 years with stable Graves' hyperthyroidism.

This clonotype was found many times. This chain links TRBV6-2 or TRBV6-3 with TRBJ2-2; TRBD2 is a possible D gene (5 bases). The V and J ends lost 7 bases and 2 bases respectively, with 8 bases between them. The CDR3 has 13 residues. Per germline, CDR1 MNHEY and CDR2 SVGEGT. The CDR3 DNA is TGTGCCAGCACTAGCACAAACACCGGGGAGCTGTTTTTT. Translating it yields CASTSTNTGELFF.

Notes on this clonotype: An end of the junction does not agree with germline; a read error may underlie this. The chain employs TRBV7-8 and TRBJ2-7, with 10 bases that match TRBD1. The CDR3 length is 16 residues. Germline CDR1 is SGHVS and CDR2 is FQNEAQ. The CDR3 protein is CASSTIRDRGSYDQYF. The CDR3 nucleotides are TGTGCCAGCAGCACCATCCGGGACAGGGGATCCTACGATCAGTACTTC. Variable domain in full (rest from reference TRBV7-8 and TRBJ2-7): GAGVSQSPRYKVAKRGQDVALRCDPISGHVSLFWYQQALGQGPEFLTYFQNEAQLDKSGLPSDRFFAERPEGSVSTLKIQRTQQEDSAVYLCASSTIRDRGSYDQYFGPGTRLTVT.

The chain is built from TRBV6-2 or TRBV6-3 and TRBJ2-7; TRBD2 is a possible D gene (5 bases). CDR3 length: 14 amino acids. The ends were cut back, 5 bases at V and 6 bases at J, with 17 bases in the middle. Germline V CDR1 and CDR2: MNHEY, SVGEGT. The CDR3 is CASSTRDNTLEQYF. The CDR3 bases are TGTGCCAGCAGTACCCGGGATAACACGCTCGAGCAGTACTTC.

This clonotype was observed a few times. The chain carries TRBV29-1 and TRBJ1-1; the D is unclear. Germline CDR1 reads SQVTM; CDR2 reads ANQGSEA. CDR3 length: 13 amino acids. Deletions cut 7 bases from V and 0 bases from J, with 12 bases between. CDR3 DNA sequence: TGCAGCGCCGAGGCACGGGTGAACACTGAAGCTTTCTTT. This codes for CSAEARVNTEAFF. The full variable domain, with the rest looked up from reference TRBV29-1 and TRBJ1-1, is SAVISQKPSRDICQRGTSLTIQCQVDSQVTMMFWYRQQPGQSLTLIATANQGSEATYESGFVIDKFPISRPNLTFSTLTVSNMSPEDSSIYLCSAEARVNTEAFFGQGTRLTVV.

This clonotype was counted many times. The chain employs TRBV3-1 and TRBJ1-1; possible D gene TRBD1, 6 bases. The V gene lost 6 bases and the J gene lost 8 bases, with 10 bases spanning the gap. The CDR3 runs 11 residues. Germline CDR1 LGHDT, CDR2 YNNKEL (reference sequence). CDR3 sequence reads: CASRGQEEAFF. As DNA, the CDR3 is TGTGCCAGCAGGGGACAAGAGGAAGCTTTCTTT.

The CDR3 sequence: CATSRGDTFNYGYTF. The DNA for the CDR3 is TGTGCCACCAGCAGAGGGGACACCTTTAACTATGGCTACACCTTC. The genes are TRBV15 and TRBJ1-2; tentatively, D is TRBD1 (6 bases). The V end lost 1 base, the J end lost 1 base, and 10 bases lay between the germline ends. Germline V gives CDR1 LNHNV, CDR2 YYDKDF (reference sequence). The CDR3 runs to 15 residues.

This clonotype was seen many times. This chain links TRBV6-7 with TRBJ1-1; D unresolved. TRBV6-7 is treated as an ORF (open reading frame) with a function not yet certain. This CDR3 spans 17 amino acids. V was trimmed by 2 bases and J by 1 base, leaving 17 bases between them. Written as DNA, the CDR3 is TGTGCCAGCAGTTACCGAAACCCTGGACGGCAGAACACTGAAGCTTTCTTT. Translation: CASSYRNPGRQNTEAFF.

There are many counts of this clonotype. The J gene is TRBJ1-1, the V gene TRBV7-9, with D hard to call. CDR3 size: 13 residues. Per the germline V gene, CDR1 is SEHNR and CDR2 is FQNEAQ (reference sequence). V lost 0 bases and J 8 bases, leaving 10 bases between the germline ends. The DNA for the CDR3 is TGTGCCAGCAGCTTAGCCCAAGTCTTAGAAGCTTTCTTT. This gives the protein CASSLAQVLEAFF.